The next 10 T cell receptor beta chains were all read from a single sample in a study of neurological immune-mediated disorders. MiXCR, applied by TCRdb to the 5' RACE reads, yields one record per CDR3 protein. The table has 54,000 or so distinct CDR3 sequences, under 4.5% seen once. Sequences were obtained from PBMCs. The receptor source for this set is a woman aged 25 to 45 with multiple sclerosis.

This clonotype was found many times. This chain links TRBV4-2 with TRBJ1-3, with D possibly matching TRBD1 (6 bases). Per germline, CDR1 LGHNA and CDR2 YNFKEQ. V dropped 1 base and J dropped 0 bases, with 19 bases sitting between them. This CDR3 comprises 19 residues. The CDR3 here is CASSQAEIRGPFSGNTIYF. DNA for the CDR3: TGTGCCAGCAGCCAAGCGGAAATCAGGGGCCCCTTCTCTGGAAACACCATATATTTT.

This clonotype was detected ten times or more. The chain uses TRBV5-1 and TRBJ1-6; the D is unclear. V was clipped by 1 base and J by 6 bases, with 11 bases between them. The CDR3 consists of 15 residues. From germline, CDR1 is SGHRS and CDR2 YFSETQ. In DNA form, the CDR3 reads TGCGCCAGCAGCTTGAGCGGGCAAGGTAATTCACCCCTCCACTTT. Its protein is CASSLSGQGNSPLHF.

This clonotype was picked up many times. The chain is built from TRBV12-3 or TRBV12-4 and TRBJ2-1; 11 bases match TRBD2. Losses at the gene ends were 8 bases for V and 6 bases for J; bases not matched to a gene: 3. The CDR3 length is 13 residues. CDR3 loop: CASELAGANEQFF. The CDR3 DNA is TGTGCCAGCGAACTAGCGGGGGCCAATGAGCAGTTCTTC.

At least ten counts were recorded for this clonotype. The chain recombines TRBV5-5 with TRBJ1-4; D perhaps matches TRBD1 (5 bases). The CDR3 has 15 amino acids. V lost 0 bases, J lost 2 bases, and 8 bases lay in between. From germline, CDR1 is SGHKS and CDR2 YYEKEE (reference sequence). In nucleotides, the CDR3 is TGTGCCAGCAGCTTGGCGGGGCTGACTAATGAAAAACTGTTTTTT. Translated: CASSLAGLTNEKLFF.

This clonotype was counted many times. This rearrangement joins TRBV29-1 to TRBJ1-1; 9 bases agree with TRBD1. Trimming cost V 4 bases and J 6 bases; bases outside gene matches: 18. CDR1 and CDR2 (germline): SQVTM, ANQGSEA. The CDR3 contains 17 residues. In DNA form, the CDR3 reads TGCAGCGTTGGTGGTTCTTTATGGACAGGGGATTTTTCTGAAGCTTTCTTT. Amino acids: CSVGGSLWTGDFSEAFF.

This clonotype was seen at least ten times. This rearrangement joins TRBV29-1 to TRBJ1-2; D possibly corresponds to TRBD1 (5 bases). This CDR3 comprises 12 residues. Germline CDR1 is SQVTM and CDR2 is ANQGSEA. V lost 6 bases and J 2 bases, leaving 10 bases between the germline ends. CDR3 in amino acids: CSVGDRNYGYTF. The CDR3 DNA reads TGCAGCGTGGGCGACAGAAACTATGGCTACACCTTC.

There are many counts of this clonotype. The chain is built from TRBV20-1 and TRBJ2-1; D gene uncertain. Per germline, CDR1 DFQATT and CDR2 SNEGSKA (reference sequence). V was pared by 5 bases and J by 1 base, with 18 bases between. This CDR3 contains 16 residues. For the CDR3, the DNA is TGCAGTGCTGCAAGCCCGGACCGACCATCCTACAATGAGCAGTTCTTC. Amino acid sequence: CSAASPDRPSYNEQFF.

Many counts were recorded for this clonotype. The V and J genes are TRBV7-2 and TRBJ1-6; perhaps TRBD1 as D (6 bases). Trimming took 8 bases from V and 7 from J, leaving 12 bases between them. CDR3 size: 13 residues. Looked up from germline, CDR1 is SGHTA and CDR2 is FQGNSA. The CDR3 DNA sequence: TGTGCCAGCGGTAGACAGGTGAATTCACCCCTCCACTTT. Translating gives CASGRQVNSPLHF.

This clonotype was counted many times. CDR3 bases: TGCGCCAGCAGCTTGCCGCGAGGGGTTTACAATGAGCAGTTCTTC. Its translation is CASSLPRGVYNEQFF. This chain links TRBV5-1 with TRBJ2-1, with D perhaps matching TRBD1 or TRBD2 (5 bases each). CDR1 is SGHRS and CDR2 is YFSETQ in the germline V gene. CDR3 size: 15 residues. The V gene lost 1 base and the J gene lost 4 bases, with 12 bases spanning the gap.

This clonotype was seen a handful of times. V gene TRBV29-1 combines with J gene TRBJ2-1; 7 bases map to TRBD2. Germline V CDR1 and CDR2: SQVTM, ANQGSEA. After removal of 6 bases from V and 0 bases from J, the junction contained 11 bases not matched to a gene. The CDR3 extends over 16 amino acids. CDR3 nucleotides: TGCAGCGTCCCCGGGAGGACCTCAAGCTCCTACAATGAGCAGTTCTTC. It encodes CSVPGRTSSSYNEQFF.